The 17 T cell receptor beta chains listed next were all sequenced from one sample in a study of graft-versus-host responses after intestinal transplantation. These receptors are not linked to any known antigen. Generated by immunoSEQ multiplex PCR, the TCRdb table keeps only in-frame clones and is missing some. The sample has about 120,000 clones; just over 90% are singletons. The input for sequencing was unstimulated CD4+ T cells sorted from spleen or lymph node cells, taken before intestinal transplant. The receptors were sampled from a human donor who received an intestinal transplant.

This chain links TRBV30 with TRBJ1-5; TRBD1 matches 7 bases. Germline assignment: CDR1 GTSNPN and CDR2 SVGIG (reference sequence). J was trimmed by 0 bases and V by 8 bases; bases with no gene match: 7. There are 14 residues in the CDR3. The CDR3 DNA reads TGTGCCGTAGGGGGCGCGTCTAGCAATCAGCCCCAGCATTTT. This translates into CAVGGASSNQPQHF.

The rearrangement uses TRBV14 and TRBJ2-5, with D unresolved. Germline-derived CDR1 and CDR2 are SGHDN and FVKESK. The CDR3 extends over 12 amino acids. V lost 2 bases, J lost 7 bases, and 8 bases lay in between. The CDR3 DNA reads TGTGCCAGCAGCCAACTGAGAGGGACCCAGTACTTC. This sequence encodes CASSQLRGTQYF.

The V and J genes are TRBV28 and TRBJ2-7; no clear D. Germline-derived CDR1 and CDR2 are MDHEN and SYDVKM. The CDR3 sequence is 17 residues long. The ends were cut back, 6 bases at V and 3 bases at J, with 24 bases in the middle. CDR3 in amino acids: CASSPLALPGFIYEQYF. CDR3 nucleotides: TGTGCCAGCAGCCCGTTGGCTCTTCCAGGATTTATCTACGAGCAGTACTTC.

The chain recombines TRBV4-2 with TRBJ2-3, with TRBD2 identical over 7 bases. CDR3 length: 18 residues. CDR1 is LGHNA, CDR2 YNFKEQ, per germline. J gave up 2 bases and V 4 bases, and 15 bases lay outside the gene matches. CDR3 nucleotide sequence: TGTGCCAGCAGCCTCAAACCCGGCGGGAGTAGGGACACAGATACGCAGTATTTT. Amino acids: CASSLKPGGSRDTDTQYF.

As DNA, the CDR3 is TGCGCCAGCAGCATCGGGGCCGGGAGGGGCACCGGGGAGCTGTTTTTT. Residues: CASSIGAGRGTGELFF. The rearrangement links TRBV5-1 to TRBJ2-2; TRBD2 aligns across 8 bases. With 4 bases clipped from V and 4 bases from J, the junction kept 9 bases outside the gene matches. This CDR3 has 16 amino acids. CDR1 is SGHRS and CDR2 is YFSETQ in the germline V gene. The whole variable domain, remainder taken from reference TRBV5-1 and TRBJ2-2, is KAGVTQTPRYLIKTRGQQVTLSCSPISGHRSVSWYQQTPGQGLQFLFEYFSETQRNKGNFPGRFSGRQFSNSRSEMNVSTLELGDSALYLCASSIGAGRGTGELFFGEGSRLTVL.

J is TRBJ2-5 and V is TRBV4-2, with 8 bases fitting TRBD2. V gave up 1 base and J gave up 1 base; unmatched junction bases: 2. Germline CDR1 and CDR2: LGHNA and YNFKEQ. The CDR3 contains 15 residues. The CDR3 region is CASSQGLASQETQYF. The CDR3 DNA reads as TGTGCCAGCAGCCAAGGACTAGCGAGCCAAGAGACCCAGTACTTC.

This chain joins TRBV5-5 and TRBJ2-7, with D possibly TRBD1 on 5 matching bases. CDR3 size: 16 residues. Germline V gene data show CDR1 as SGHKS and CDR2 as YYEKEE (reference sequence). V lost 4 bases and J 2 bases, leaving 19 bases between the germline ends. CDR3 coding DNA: TGTGCCAGCAGCCTGGAAGGGTCGACAGTACCCTACGAGCAGTACTTC. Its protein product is CASSLEGSTVPYEQYF.

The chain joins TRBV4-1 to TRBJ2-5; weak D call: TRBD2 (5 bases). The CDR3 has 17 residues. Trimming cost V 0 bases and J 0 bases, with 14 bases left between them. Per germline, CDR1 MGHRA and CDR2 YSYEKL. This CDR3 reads CASSQETPSPYQETQYF. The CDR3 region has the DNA TGCGCCAGCAGCCAAGAGACCCCTAGCCCGTACCAAGAGACCCAGTACTTC.

CDR3 amino acids: CASSSSSVRTDTQYF. In nucleotides, the CDR3 is TGTGCCAGCAGCTCGTCTAGCGTTCGCACAGATACGCAGTATTTT. The J gene is TRBJ2-3, the V gene TRBV6-1; weak D call: TRBD2 (6 bases). The V and J ends lost 6 bases and 1 base respectively, with 14 bases between them. This CDR3 has 15 residues. Germline V lookup: CDR1 MNHNS, CDR2 SASEGT.

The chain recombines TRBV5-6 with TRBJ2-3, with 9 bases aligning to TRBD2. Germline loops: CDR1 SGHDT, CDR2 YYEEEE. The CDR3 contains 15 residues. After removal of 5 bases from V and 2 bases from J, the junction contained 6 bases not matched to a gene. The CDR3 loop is CASRAGGEYTDTQYF. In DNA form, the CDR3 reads TGTGCCAGCAGGGCGGGAGGGGAGTACACAGATACGCAGTATTTT.

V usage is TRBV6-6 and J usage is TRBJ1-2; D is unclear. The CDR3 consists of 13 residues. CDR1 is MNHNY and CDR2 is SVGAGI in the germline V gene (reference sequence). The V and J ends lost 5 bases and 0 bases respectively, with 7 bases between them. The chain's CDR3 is CASSHPANYGYTF. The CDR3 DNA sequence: TGTGCCAGCAGTCATCCGGCTAACTATGGCTACACCTTC.

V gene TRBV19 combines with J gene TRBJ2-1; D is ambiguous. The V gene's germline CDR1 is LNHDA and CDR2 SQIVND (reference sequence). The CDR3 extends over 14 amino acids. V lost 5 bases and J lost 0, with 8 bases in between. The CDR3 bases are TGTGCCAGTAGTCCCCCGAGCTCCTACAATGAGCAGTTCTTC. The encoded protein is CASSPPSSYNEQFF.

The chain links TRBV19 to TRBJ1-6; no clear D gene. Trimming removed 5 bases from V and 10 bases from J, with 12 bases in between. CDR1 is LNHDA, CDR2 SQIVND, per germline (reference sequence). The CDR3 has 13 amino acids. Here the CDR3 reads CASSPGENSPLHF. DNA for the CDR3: TGTGCCAGTAGTCCCGGGGAGAACTCACCCCTCCACTTT.

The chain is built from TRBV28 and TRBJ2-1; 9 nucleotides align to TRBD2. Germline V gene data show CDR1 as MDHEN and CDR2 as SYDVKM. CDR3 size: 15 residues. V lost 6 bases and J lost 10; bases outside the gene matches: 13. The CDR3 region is CASRRPSGNMAEQFF. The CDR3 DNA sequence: TGTGCCAGCAGGAGGCCTAGCGGGAATATGGCGGAGCAGTTCTTC.

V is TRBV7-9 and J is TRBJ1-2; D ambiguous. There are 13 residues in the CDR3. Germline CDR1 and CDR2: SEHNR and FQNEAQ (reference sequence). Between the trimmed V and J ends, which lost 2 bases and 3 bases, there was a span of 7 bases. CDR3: CASSLTRDYGYTF. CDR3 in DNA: TGTGCCAGCAGCTTAACCCGGGACTATGGCTACACCTTC.

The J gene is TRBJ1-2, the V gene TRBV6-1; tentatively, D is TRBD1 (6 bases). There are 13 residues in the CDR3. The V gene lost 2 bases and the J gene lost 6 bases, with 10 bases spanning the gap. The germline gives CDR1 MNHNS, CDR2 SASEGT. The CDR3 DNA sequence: TGTGCCAGCAGTGAAAGGGGGGGGGATGGCTACACCTTC. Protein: CASSERGGDGYTF.

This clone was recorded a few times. CDR3 in amino acids: CAWSVRRAGTEAFF. The CDR3 nucleotides read TGTGCCTGGAGTGTAAGAAGGGCGGGCACTGAAGCTTTCTTT. This chain uses TRBV30 with TRBJ1-1; D not resolved. V lost 0 bases to trimming and J lost 4 bases, with 12 bases between them. The CDR3 is made up of 14 amino acids. Germline CDR1 is GTSNPN and CDR2 is SVGIG (reference sequence).